Listed below are T cell receptor beta chains from one sample, sequenced in a study of STAT5B mutations in CD4+ large granular lymphocyte leukemia. The method was immunoSEQ multiplex PCR; TCRdb's version includes in-frame clones alone and lacks a portion of them. The sample has some 420 clones, around 75% seen once. Sequenced input: PBMCs. The source is a woman aged 45 to 65 with CD4+ T-cell large granular lymphocyte leukemia. CDR3s include the opening cysteine and the closing phenylalanine or tryptophan. Fields, in order: V gene, D gene, J gene, clone size, CDR3 DNA, CDR3 protein. D genes are given only for firm matches. Some rows have no size entry. The others give once, few or many, or a class for an expanded clone.

V: TRBV6-6
D: NA
J: TRBJ1-5
size: large
DNA: TGTGCCAGCAGCGCGACAGGAGGAAATCAGCCCCAGCATTTT
CDR3: CASSATGGNQPQHF

V: TRBV5-6
D: TRBD2
J: TRBJ2-1
size: NA
DNA: TGTGCCAGCAGCTTCGGGACTAGCGGTTACAATGAGCAGTTCTTC
CDR3: CASSFGTSGYNEQFF

V: TRBV28
D: NA
J: TRBJ1-5
size: NA
DNA: TGTGCCAGCAGTTGGGGGGTCAATCAGCCCCAGCATTTT
CDR3: CASSWGVNQPQHF

V: TRBV5-4
D: NA
J: TRBJ1-2
size: NA
DNA: TGTGCCAGCAGCCTTGGAGGGGCGAGTGGCTACACCTTC
CDR3: CASSLGGASGYTF

V: TRBV6-1
D: TRBD1
J: TRBJ2-7
size: few
DNA: TGTGCCAGCAGTGCCCCTGACAGGGGATTCACCTACGAGCAGTACTTC
CDR3: CASSAPDRGFTYEQYF

V: TRBV5-4
D: TRBD1
J: TRBJ1-2
size: NA
DNA: TGTGCCAGCAGCTTGGGGGGACAGAGAATCTATGGCTACACCTTC
CDR3: CASSLGGQRIYGYTF

V: TRBV5-1
D: NA
J: TRBJ1-5
size: NA
DNA: TGCGCCAGCAGCCGCGGAACAGGGATAGGACAGCCCCAGCATTTT
CDR3: CASSRGTGIGQPQHF

V: TRBV7-2
D: TRBD2
J: TRBJ2-7
size: NA
DNA: TGTGCCAGCAGCGGGGGAGGTAGCGGGAGTTACGAGCAGTACTTC
CDR3: CASSGGGSGSYEQYF

V: TRBV14
D: NA
J: TRBJ1-4
size: NA
DNA: TGTGCCAGCAGCCCCCGACAGGCCTATAATGAAAAACTGTTTTTT
CDR3: CASSPRQAYNEKLFF

V: TRBV6-1
D: TRBD1
J: TRBJ1-4
size: NA
DNA: TGTGCCAGCAGAGACAGGGGGCGAGTAGAAAAACTGTTTTTT
CDR3: CASRDRGRVEKLFF

V: TRBV7-9
D: NA
J: TRBJ1-1
size: few
DNA: TGTGCCACCCAGGGGAACACTGAAGCTTTCTTT
CDR3: CATQGNTEAFF

V: TRBV5-1
D: NA
J: TRBJ2-5
size: once
DNA: TGCGCCAGCAGCTTCGGAGGTCCAGAGACCCAGTACTTC
CDR3: CASSFGGPETQYF

V: TRBV6-9
D: NA
J: TRBJ1-5
size: NA
DNA: TGTGCCAGCAGCGCGACAGGAGGAAATCAGCCCCAGCATTTT
CDR3: CASSATGGNQPQHF

V: TRBV11-2
D: TRBD1
J: TRBJ1-5
size: NA
DNA: TGTGCCAGCAGCCCTGGGACAGTCAATCAGCCCCAGCATTTT
CDR3: CASSPGTVNQPQHF

V: TRBV19
D: NA
J: TRBJ2-3
size: NA
DNA: TGTGCCAGTAGATCGGGCACGACAGATACGCAGTATTTT
CDR3: CASRSGTTDTQYF

V: TRBV5-4
D: TRBD1
J: TRBJ1-1
size: few
DNA: TGTGCCAGCAGCTTTAAGGGGGCGGACACTGAAGCTTTCTTT
CDR3: CASSFKGADTEAFF

V: TRBV11-2
D: TRBD2
J: TRBJ2-7
size: once
DNA: TGTGCCAGCAGCTTAGGGAGACTAGCGGGAGGGGCCGAGCAGTACTTC
CDR3: CASSLGRLAGGAEQYF

V: TRBV25-1
D: TRBD2
J: TRBJ2-1
size: NA
DNA: TGTGCCAGCAGTAAGGGACTAGCGGGAGTAAAAGGGTACAATGAGCAGTTCTTC
CDR3: CASSKGLAGVKGYNEQFF

V: TRBV4-3
D: NA
J: TRBJ2-7
size: few
DNA: TGCGCCAGCAGCAAAAGCCGGGGCCTCTACGAGCAGTACTTC
CDR3: CASSKSRGLYEQYF

V: TRBV2
D: TRBD1
J: TRBJ1-2
size: medium-sized
DNA: TGTGCCAGCACCTTGGACAGGGATGAGTCTGGCTACACCTTC
CDR3: CASTLDRDESGYTF

V: TRBV5-1
D: NA
J: TRBJ1-5
size: NA
DNA: TGCGCCAGCAGCTTCGGACGGGGGCAGCCCCAGCATTTT
CDR3: CASSFGRGQPQHF

V: TRBV5-1
D: NA
J: TRBJ2-2
size: NA
DNA: TGCGCCAGCAGCTCGAACCCCACCGGGGAGCTGTTTTTT
CDR3: CASSSNPTGELFF